This section outlines one T cell receptor beta chain sequence together with its context. The sample is drawn from a study of blood T cell repertoires in COVID-19. Study details: The study drew acute and convalescent COVID-19 samples from the United States, Italy and Spain. In each case, the material was cDNA or gDNA derived from T cells, B-cell-depleted T cells, or PBMCs.

How the authors handled the data: Counts of nucleated cells, estimated from reference gene primer amplification, were obtained. Data came from immunoSEQ multiplex PCR; TCRdb stores just in-frame clones and leaves some out. That table furnishes V, J and clone size, whereas the DNA furnished D and trimming. In the table there are some 70,000 clones, around 84% of which are singletons. CDR1 SGHKS and CDR2 YYEKEE come from the germline V gene (reference sequence). This CDR3 has 15 residues. Trimming cost V 4 bases and J 5 bases; bases outside gene matches: 9. What was sequenced was peripheral blood. This TCR derives from a man aged 45-65 years with active COVID-19. The rearrangement joins TRBV5-5 to TRBJ1-5; TRBD1 matches 7 bases. CDR3 region: CASSGAGQTYQPQHF. The CDR3 DNA reads as TGTGCCAGCAGCGGCGCGGGACAGACTTATCAGCCCCAGCATTTT.